One and the same sample provided the 26 T cell receptor beta chains below, sequenced in a study of blood T cells in healthy people across ages. With a J-beta primer mix and a sample-barcoded 5' primer, a second PCR ran about 7 to 11 cycles. Via MiXCR, TCRdb re-called the 5' RACE reads, giving one row per CDR3 protein. The sample carries 540,000 or so distinct CDR3 sequences, roughly a quarter recorded once. Sequencing was done on a sample of blood. The receptors derive from a woman aged 65 to 85 in good health.

This rearrangement joins TRBV5-1 to TRBJ1-3; D gene ambiguous. V lost 0 bases to trimming and J lost 0 bases, with 10 bases between them. Germline V lookup: CDR1 SGHRS, CDR2 YFSETQ. There are 16 residues in the CDR3. The CDR3 sequence is CASSLVAEYSGNTIYF. As DNA, the CDR3 is TGCGCCAGCAGCTTGGTGGCCGAGTACTCTGGAAACACCATATATTTT.

This clonotype has just a few counts. The chain recombines TRBV12-5 with TRBJ1-2; D remains unclear. Germline V CDR1 and CDR2: LGHNT, FRNRAP. CDR3 length equals 16 residues. V was shortened by 5 bases and J by 1 base, with 17 bases between the two germline ends. This CDR3 reads CASGHIDTTGNYGYTF. CDR3 DNA sequence: TGTGCTAGTGGTCATATAGACACAACGGGTAACTATGGCTACACCTTC.

In this sample, this clonotype turned up a few times. The chain carries TRBV27 and TRBJ2-7; 9 nucleotides align to TRBD1. Germline CDR1 MNHEY, CDR2 SMNVEV (reference sequence). V shed 7 bases, J shed 3 bases, and the junction held 4 bases outside the gene matches. This CDR3 is built from 13 residues. The CDR3 region has the DNA TGTGCCAGCAAGGGGACAGGGAGCTACGAGCAGTACTTC. Its protein is CASKGTGSYEQYF.

The V call is TRBV6-2 or TRBV6-3, the J call TRBJ2-3; possibly TRBD2 for D (5 bases). The germline V gene has CDR1 MNHEY and CDR2 SVGEGT. V was trimmed by 0 bases and J by 11 bases, leaving 9 bases between them. This CDR3 has 12 residues. In DNA, the CDR3 is TGTGCCAGCAGTTACTCCCGGGAAGGGCAGTATTTT. Translation: CASSYSREGQYF.

The chain employs TRBV5-1 and TRBJ2-2, with unresolved D. The length of the CDR3 is 15 residues. Germline V CDR1 and CDR2: SGHRS, YFSETQ. V was pared by 4 bases and J by 3 bases, with 13 bases between. CDR3 nucleotide sequence: TGCGCCAGCAGCCTGGGTAGTGGGGACACCGGGGAGCTGTTTTTT. Translation: CASSLGSGDTGELFF. Using reference TRBV5-1 and TRBJ2-2 for the parts outside the CDR3, the full variable domain is KAGVTQTPRYLIKTRGQQVTLSCSPISGHRSVSWYQQTPGQGLQFLFEYFSETQRNKGNFPGRFSGRQFSNSRSEMNVSTLELGDSALYLCASSLGSGDTGELFFGEGSRLTVL.

V is TRBV12-3 or TRBV12-4 and J is TRBJ2-3; 9 bases map to TRBD2. With V trimmed by 4 bases and J by 2 bases, 10 bases remained unmatched. This CDR3 is 17 amino acids long. This CDR3 is CASSSPTSGYITDTQYF. The CDR3 nucleotides read TGTGCCAGCAGTTCCCCCACTAGCGGGTATATCACAGATACGCAGTATTTT.

The chain employs TRBV20-1 and TRBJ2-1; 11 nucleotides agree with TRBD2. The germline CDR1 and CDR2 sequences are DFQATT and SNEGSKA (reference sequence). The junction had 11 bases not matched to a gene; V was cut back by 5 bases and J by 5 bases. This CDR3 is 16 amino acids long. The CDR3 nucleotides are TGCAGTGCTGTCCCGGGACTAGCGGAGGTTCACAATGAGCAGTTCTTC. It codes for CSAVPGLAEVHNEQFF.

This clonotype was seen a few times. This rearrangement joins TRBV20-1 to TRBJ1-4; TRBD1 might be the D (5 bases). V was cut by 5 bases and J by 8 bases, with 12 bases left in between. CDR3 size: 12 residues. Germline values: CDR1 DFQATT, CDR2 SNEGSKA (reference sequence). CDR3 nucleotide sequence: TGCAGTGCTGGCAGGGTTCGGGAAAAACTGTTTTTT. Encoded protein: CSAGRVREKLFF.

The V gene is TRBV18, the J gene TRBJ2-1; TRBD2 aligns across 11 bases. There are 16 residues in the CDR3. Trimming cost V 0 bases and J 6 bases; bases outside gene matches: 4. Germline V gives CDR1 KGHSH, CDR2 LQKENI. CDR3 in amino acids: CASSPPTSGGGNEQFF. The CDR3 DNA reads TGTGCCAGCTCACCACCAACTAGCGGGGGTGGCAATGAGCAGTTCTTC.

The chain carries TRBV6-1 and TRBJ2-5, with D uncertain. CDR1 and CDR2 (germline): MNHNS, SASEGT. The V and J ends lost 6 bases and 5 bases respectively, with 13 bases between them. This CDR3 is built from 13 residues. CDR3 in amino acids: CASSRASPETQYF. In nucleotides, the CDR3 is TGTGCCAGCAGCCGGGCCTCCCCCGAGACCCAGTACTTC.

The CDR3 loop reads CASSPGSNYNEQFF. The CDR3 DNA follows: TGTGCCAGCAGCCCCGGGAGTAACTACAATGAGCAGTTCTTC. The rearrangement uses TRBV12-3 or TRBV12-4 and TRBJ2-1; D is possibly TRBD2 (6 bases). The CDR3 contains 14 residues. Trimming took 6 bases from V and 3 from J, leaving 12 bases between them.

This clonotype was seen repeatedly, ten times or more. The chain joins TRBV29-1 to TRBJ2-5, with D possibly matching TRBD2 (6 bases). V lost 7 bases to trimming and J lost 6 bases, with 12 bases between them. Germline V gene data show CDR1 as SQVTM and CDR2 as ANQGSEA. The CDR3 is made up of 11 amino acids. Here the CDR3 DNA reads TGCAGCGCCCTCGGGGGACAGACCCAGTACTTC. It specifies CSALGGQTQYF.

This chain joins TRBV12-3 or TRBV12-4 and TRBJ2-1; possible D gene TRBD1, 6 bases. The DNA matches TRBJ2-5 better at its end, which makes the J call doubtful. The CDR3 totals 15 residues. In DNA form, the CDR3 reads TGTGCCAGCAGCCGCCCACAGGGCCTCCAAGAGACCCAGTACTTC. Protein sequence: CASSRPQGLQETQYF.

Only a few counts were recorded for this clonotype. The rearrangement uses TRBV29-1 and TRBJ2-7, with D perhaps TRBD2 (5 bases). V was cut by 5 bases and J by 5 bases, with 13 bases left in between. The CDR3 is made up of 12 amino acids. Germline assignment: CDR1 SQVTM and CDR2 ANQGSEA. CDR3 sequence (DNA): TGCAGCGTTCAAGGAGGTTTTGACGAGCAGTACTTC. It specifies CSVQGGFDEQYF.

This clonotype was picked up a small number of times. The chain is built from TRBV4-3 and TRBJ2-2; weak D call: TRBD2 (7 bases). V lost 5 bases, J lost 5 bases, and 15 bases lay in between. Per germline, CDR1 LGHNA and CDR2 YSLEER. The CDR3 sequence is 15 residues long. The CDR3 bases are TGCGCCAGCAGCGGCTGGGGGGGCAGAACCGGGGAGCTGTTTTTT. It encodes CASSGWGGRTGELFF.

The chain recombines TRBV27 with TRBJ2-1; 9 positions agree with TRBD1. The CDR3 extends over 14 amino acids. Unmatched junction bases numbered 7, after V lost 5 bases and J lost 8 bases. Germline CDR1 is MNHEY and CDR2 is SMNVEV (reference sequence). The chain's CDR3 is CASSPWDRVDEQFF. As DNA, the CDR3 is TGTGCCAGCAGTCCCTGGGACAGGGTCGATGAGCAGTTCTTC.

The chain employs TRBV12-3 or TRBV12-4 and TRBJ1-2; 9 bases align to TRBD1. The length of the CDR3 is 13 residues. J was trimmed by 8 bases and V by 6 bases; bases with no gene match: 7. This chain's CDR3 is CASRGTGFGGYTF. In DNA, the CDR3 is TGTGCCAGCAGGGGGACAGGGTTTGGCGGCTACACCTTC.

The rearrangement links TRBV5-1 to TRBJ2-5; TRBD2 matches 8 bases. The J call may be faulty, since TRBJ2-7 better matches the DNA end. The V gene's germline CDR1 is SGHRS and CDR2 YFSETQ. This CDR3 has 13 residues. Here the CDR3 reads CASREGSSYEQYF. The DNA for the CDR3 is TGCGCCAGCCGGGAGGGAAGCTCCTACGAGCAGTACTTC.

In its sample, this clonotype was seen a few times. The gene calls are TRBV7-6 and TRBJ2-2, with D tentatively TRBD1 or TRBD2 (6 bases each). Per germline, CDR1 SGHVS and CDR2 FNYEAQ. V gave up 6 bases and J gave up 0 bases, with 20 bases separating them. CDR3 length equals 18 residues. CDR3 region: CASRARGGAGANTGELFF. The CDR3 DNA reads TGTGCCAGCAGGGCGAGAGGGGGAGCGGGTGCGAACACCGGGGAGCTGTTTTTT. The variable domain in full, with the rest retrieved from reference TRBV7-6 and TRBJ2-2, is GAGVSQSPRYKVTKRGQDVALRCDPISGHVSLYWYRQALGQGPEFLTYFNYEAQQDKSGLPNDRFSAERPEGSISTLTIQRTEQRDSAMYRCASRARGGAGANTGELFFGEGSRLTVL.

The rearrangement links TRBV3-1 to TRBJ2-3; D not resolved. The CDR3 length is 14 residues. Germline V gene data show CDR1 as LGHDT and CDR2 as YNNKEL (reference sequence). Trimming cost V 4 bases and J 7 bases, with 15 bases left between them. CDR3 in amino acids: CASSRLDTPNTQYF. CDR3 DNA sequence: TGTGCCAGCAGCCGGCTCGATACTCCCAATACGCAGTATTTT.

The gene calls are TRBV12-3 or TRBV12-4 and TRBJ1-4; D is undetermined. V was trimmed by 6 bases and J by 3 bases, leaving 14 bases between them. This CDR3 region has 15 residues. The CDR3 loop reads CASRRLGNPNEKLFF. In nucleotides, the CDR3 is TGTGCCAGCAGACGGCTCGGGAACCCTAATGAAAAACTGTTTTTT.

The chain couples TRBV20-1 to TRBJ2-5; 7 positions agree with TRBD2. This CDR3 is built from 15 residues. The germline CDR1 and CDR2 sequences are DFQATT and SNEGSKA (reference sequence). The trim removed 8 bases at V and 1 base at J, leaving 13 bases unmatched. CDR3 amino acids: CSPSPGLSAQETQYF. CDR3 sequence (DNA): TGCAGTCCGTCCCCGGGACTATCAGCCCAAGAGACCCAGTACTTC.

This clonotype occurred a few times. J is TRBJ1-5 and V is TRBV20-1; 9 bases are shared with TRBD1. J lost 9 bases, V lost 3 bases, and 12 bases had no gene match. The V gene's germline CDR1 is DFQATT and CDR2 SNEGSKA (reference sequence). This CDR3 contains 15 residues. The CDR3 region has the DNA TGCAGTGCTAGGAGGACCGGGACAGGGCAAACGCCCCAGCATTTT. It specifies CSARRTGTGQTPQHF.

This clonotype is a singleton in its sample. V gene TRBV7-3 combines with J gene TRBJ2-1; 8 bases align to TRBD1. The CDR3 extends over 15 amino acids. Trimming took 5 bases from V and 6 from J; bases not matched to a gene: 9. CDR1 and CDR2 from the germline V gene are SGHTA and FQGTGA. The CDR3 DNA is TGTGCCAGCAGCCCCCGGACAGGGTCGGTCAATGAGCAGTTCTTC. Its translation: CASSPRTGSVNEQFF.

The chain has TRBV7-2 and TRBJ2-5; 12 positions match TRBD2. The germline V gene encodes CDR1 SGHTA and CDR2 FQGNSA. V dropped 2 bases and J dropped 5; count of bases not matched to a gene: 9. This CDR3 is 17 amino acids long. In nucleotides, the CDR3 is TGTGCCAGCAGCTTAAGGGCGACTAGCGGGGGAGCGGAGACCCAGTACTTC. As protein: CASSLRATSGGAETQYF. Full variable domain (outside the CDR3, taken from reference TRBV7-2 and TRBJ2-5): GAGVSQSPSNKVTEKGKDVELRCDPISGHTALYWYRQSLGQGLEFLIYFQGNSAPDKSGLPSDRFSAERTGGSVSTLTIQRTQQEDSAVYLCASSLRATSGGAETQYFGPGTRLLVL.

The J gene is TRBJ2-2, the V gene TRBV4-1; D is undetermined. There are 15 residues in the CDR3. V was pared by 2 bases and J by 1 base, with 8 bases between. Germline V gene sequence: CDR1 MGHRA, CDR2 YSYEKL. The CDR3 region has the DNA TGCGCCAGCAGCCAATATATTCAGAACACCGGGGAGCTGTTTTTT. Its protein is CASSQYIQNTGELFF.